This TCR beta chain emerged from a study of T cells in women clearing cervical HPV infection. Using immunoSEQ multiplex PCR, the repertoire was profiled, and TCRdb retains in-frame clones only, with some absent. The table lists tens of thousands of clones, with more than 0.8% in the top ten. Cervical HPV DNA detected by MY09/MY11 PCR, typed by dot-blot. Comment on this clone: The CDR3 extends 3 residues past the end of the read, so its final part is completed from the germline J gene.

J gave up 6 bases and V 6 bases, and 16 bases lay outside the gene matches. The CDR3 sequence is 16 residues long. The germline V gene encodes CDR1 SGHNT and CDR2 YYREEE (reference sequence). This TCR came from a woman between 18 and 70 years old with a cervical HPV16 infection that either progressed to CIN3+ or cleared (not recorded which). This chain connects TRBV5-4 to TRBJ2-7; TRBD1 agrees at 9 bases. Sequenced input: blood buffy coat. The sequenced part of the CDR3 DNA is TGTGCCAGCATCAACCGGGACAGGGCTATACTTGGCGAG. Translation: CASINRDRAILGE. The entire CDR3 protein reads CASINRDRAILGEQYF.